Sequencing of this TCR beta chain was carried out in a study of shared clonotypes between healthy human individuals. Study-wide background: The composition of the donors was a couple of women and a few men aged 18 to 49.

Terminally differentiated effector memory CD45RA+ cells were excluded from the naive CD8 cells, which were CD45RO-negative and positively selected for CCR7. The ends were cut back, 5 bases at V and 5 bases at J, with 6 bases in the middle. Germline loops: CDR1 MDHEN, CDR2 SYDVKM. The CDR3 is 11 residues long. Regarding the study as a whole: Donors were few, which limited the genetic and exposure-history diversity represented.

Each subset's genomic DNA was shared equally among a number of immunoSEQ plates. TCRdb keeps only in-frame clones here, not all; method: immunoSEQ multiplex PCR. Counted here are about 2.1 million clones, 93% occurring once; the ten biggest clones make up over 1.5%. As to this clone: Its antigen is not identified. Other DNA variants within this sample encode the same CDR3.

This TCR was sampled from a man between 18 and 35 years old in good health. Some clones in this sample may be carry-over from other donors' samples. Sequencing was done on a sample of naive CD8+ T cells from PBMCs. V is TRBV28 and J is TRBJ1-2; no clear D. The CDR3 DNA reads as TGTGCCAGCAGTAGTTTATATGGCTACACCTTC. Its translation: CASSSLYGYTF.